The clone carrying this TCR beta chain was observed a single time. This specimen belongs to a study of blood T cell repertoires in COVID-19. Study-level information: Samples representing acute and convalescent COVID-19 were sourced from the United States, Italy and Spain. The cDNA or gDNA used as material had been derived from T cells, B-cell-depleted T cells, or PBMCs.

The germline V gene has CDR1 MGHDK and CDR2 SYGVNS. Trimming took off 4 bases at V and 0 bases at J, with 8 bases between the two ends. The CDR3 consists of 14 residues. Methods used by the authors: It was from reference gene primer amplification that nucleated cell counts were estimated. Assay: immunoSEQ multiplex PCR; the TCRdb copy retains only in-frame clones and omits some. D and trimming come from the DNA, and the V and J calls and clone size come from that table. The repertoire has 300,000 to 400,000 clones, around 87% of them found once; the top ten carry under 3%. Input material: peripheral blood. The J gene is TRBJ2-3, the V gene TRBV25-1, with D uncertain. This sequence originates from a human donor in a cohort sampled during active COVID-19. The CDR3 protein is CASSAYQSTDTQYF. CDR3 nucleotide sequence: TGTGCCAGCAGTGCCTACCAAAGCACAGATACGCAGTATTTT.